The TCR beta chain described here comes from a study of T cell repertoires in cytomegalovirus infection. Note on this clonotype: Its target is unknown.

TCRdb itself ran the reads through MiXCR, one entry per CDR3 protein. The repertoire holds tens of thousands of distinct CDR3 sequences, with approximately 22% as singletons. V was pared by 5 bases and J by 7 bases, with 8 bases of the junction left unmatched. Germline V gene sequence: CDR1 SGHTA, CDR2 FQGTGA. The CDR3 is 13 amino acids. The sequence derives from a human donor in good health (CMV status not recorded). Some clones in this sample may be carry-over from other donors' samples. The chain couples TRBV7-3 to TRBJ2-7; 7 nucleotides align to TRBD1. The source material was CD8+ T cells from cultured PBMCs, sampled from culture after CMV antigen stimulation. CDR3 amino acids: CASSDRQGWEQYF. The DNA of the CDR3 is TGTGCCAGCAGCGACAGACAGGGTTGGGAGCAGTACTTC.